In terms of frequency, the clone carrying this TCR beta chain is medium-sized (0.01 to 0.1%). The antigen remains unidentified. Germline V lookup: CDR1 SGHDN, CDR2 FVKESK. The CDR3 covers 19 residues. TCR beta libraries were made by UMI-labeled 5' RACE. TCRdb re-called the 5' RACE reads; one entry per CDR3 protein, DNA not given. This repertoire includes about 11,000 distinct CDR3 sequences. Healthy donors' buffy coats yielded the PBMC. The source of the RNA was duplicate vials containing roughly 150,000 sorted CD8+ T cells for each subset. This sample is part of a study of human CD8 memory T cell subsets. General observations from the study: Stem-like memory T cells and precursor exhausted T cells had repertoires that overlapped very little.

The material sequenced was CD8+ stem-like memory T cells (TSCM and TCM) sorted from PBMCs. Subset here: stem-like memory CD8 T cells (TSTEM), CCR7+ PD-1- TIGIT-. This sequence originates from a human donor in good health. This chain joins TRBV14 and TRBJ2-4; without DNA, the TCRdb call of TRBD2 cannot be checked. CDR3 in amino acids: CASSQELGLAELAKNIQYF.